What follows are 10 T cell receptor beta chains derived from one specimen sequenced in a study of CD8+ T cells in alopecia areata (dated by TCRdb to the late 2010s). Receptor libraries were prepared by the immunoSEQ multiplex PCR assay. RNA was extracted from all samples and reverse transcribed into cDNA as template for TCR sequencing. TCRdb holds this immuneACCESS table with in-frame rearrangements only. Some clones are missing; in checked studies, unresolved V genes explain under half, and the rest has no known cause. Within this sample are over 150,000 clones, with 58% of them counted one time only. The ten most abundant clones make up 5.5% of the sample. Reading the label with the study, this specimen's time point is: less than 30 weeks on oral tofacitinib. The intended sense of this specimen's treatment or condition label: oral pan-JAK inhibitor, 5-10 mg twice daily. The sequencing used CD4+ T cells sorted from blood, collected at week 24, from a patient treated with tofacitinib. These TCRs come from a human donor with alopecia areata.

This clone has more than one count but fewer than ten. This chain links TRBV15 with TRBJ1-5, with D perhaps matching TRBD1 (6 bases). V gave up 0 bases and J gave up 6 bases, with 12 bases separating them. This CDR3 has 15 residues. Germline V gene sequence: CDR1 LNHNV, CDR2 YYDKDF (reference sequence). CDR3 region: CATSRDRGLGQPQHF. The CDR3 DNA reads TGTGCCACCAGCAGAGACAGGGGTCTTGGTCAGCCCCAGCATTTT.

The CDR3 spells CASSYRTSTTDTQYF. The CDR3 DNA reads TGTGCCAGCAGCTACCGGACCTCAACCACAGATACGCAGTATTTT. The V gene is TRBV9, the J gene TRBJ2-3; the D is unclear. Deletions cut 4 bases from V and 2 bases from J, with 14 bases between. Germline loops: CDR1 SGDLS, CDR2 YYNGEE. The CDR3 has 15 amino acids.

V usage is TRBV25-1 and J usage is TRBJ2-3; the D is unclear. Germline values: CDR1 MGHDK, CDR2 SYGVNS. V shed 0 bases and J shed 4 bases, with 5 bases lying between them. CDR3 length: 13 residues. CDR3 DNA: TGTGCCAGCAGTGAATATGGAGCAGATACGCAGTATTTT. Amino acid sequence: CASSEYGADTQYF. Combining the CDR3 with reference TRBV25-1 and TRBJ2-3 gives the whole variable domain EADIYQTPRYLVIGTGKKITLECSQTMGHDKMYWYQQDPGMELHLIHYSYGVNSTEKGDLSSESTVSRIRTEHFPLTLESARPSHTSQYLCASSEYGADTQYFGPGTRLTVL.

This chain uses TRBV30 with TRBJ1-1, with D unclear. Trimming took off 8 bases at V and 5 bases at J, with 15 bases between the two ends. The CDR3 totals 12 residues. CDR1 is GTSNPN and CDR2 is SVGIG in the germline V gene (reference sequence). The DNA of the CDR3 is TGTGCCGGAGGACTGATGAGAACTGAAGCTTTCTTT. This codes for CAGGLMRTEAFF.

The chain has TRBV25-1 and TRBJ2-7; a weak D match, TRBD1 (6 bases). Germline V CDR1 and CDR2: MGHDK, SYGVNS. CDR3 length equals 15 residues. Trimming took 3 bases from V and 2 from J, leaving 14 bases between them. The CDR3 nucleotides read TGTGCCAGCAGTGATAGTAGGACAGCAGCCTACGAGCAGTACTTC. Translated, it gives CASSDSRTAAYEQYF.

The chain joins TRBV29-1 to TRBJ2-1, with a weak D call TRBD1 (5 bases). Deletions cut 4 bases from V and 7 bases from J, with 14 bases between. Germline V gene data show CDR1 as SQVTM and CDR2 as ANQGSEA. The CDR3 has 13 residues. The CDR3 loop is CSVGQGRWNEQFF. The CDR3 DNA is TGCAGCGTTGGCCAGGGCCGGTGGAATGAGCAGTTCTTC.

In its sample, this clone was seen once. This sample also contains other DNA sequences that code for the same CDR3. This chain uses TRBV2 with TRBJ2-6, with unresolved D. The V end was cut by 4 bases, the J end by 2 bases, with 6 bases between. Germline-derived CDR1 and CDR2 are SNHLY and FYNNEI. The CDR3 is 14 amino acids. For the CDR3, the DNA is TGTGCCAGCAGTGCACGGCCTGGGGCCAACGTCCTGACTTTC. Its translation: CASSARPGANVLTF.

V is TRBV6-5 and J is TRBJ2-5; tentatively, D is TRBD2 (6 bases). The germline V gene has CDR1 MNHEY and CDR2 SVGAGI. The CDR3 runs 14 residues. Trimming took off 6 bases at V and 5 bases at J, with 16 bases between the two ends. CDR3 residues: CASRPSLGGETQYF. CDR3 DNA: TGTGCCAGCAGACCGTCATTAGGAGGGGAGACCCAGTACTTC.

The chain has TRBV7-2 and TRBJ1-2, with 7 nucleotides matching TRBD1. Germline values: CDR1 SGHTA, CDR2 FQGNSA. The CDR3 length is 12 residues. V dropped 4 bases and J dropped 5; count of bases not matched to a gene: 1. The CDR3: CASSSTGYGYTF. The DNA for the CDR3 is TGTGCCAGCAGCTCGACAGGGTATGGCTACACCTTC.

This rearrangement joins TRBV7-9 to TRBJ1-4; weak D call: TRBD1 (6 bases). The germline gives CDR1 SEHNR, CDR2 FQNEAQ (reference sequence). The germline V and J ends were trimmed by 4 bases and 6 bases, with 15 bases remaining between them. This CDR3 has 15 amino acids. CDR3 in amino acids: CASSSTGTKDEKLFF. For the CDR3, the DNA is TGTGCCAGCAGCTCGACCGGGACAAAGGATGAAAAACTGTTTTTT.